This is a list of T cell receptor beta chains from one sample in a study of blood T cell repertoires in COVID-19. Assay: immunoSEQ multiplex PCR; the TCRdb copy retains only in-frame clones and omits some. The data hold 150,000 or so clones, with about 81% observed a single time. Specimen: peripheral blood. The receptors come from a man in his fifties or sixties with active or convalescent COVID-19. CDR3s include the opening cysteine and the closing phenylalanine or tryptophan. Fields, in order: J gene, V gene, D gene, clone size, CDR3 protein, CDR3 DNA. The D gene is left open where the match is weak. Some rows mark clone size as missing; the rest say once, few, many or name a class of expanded clone.

J gene: TRBJ1-2
V gene: TRBV12-5
D gene: TRBD1
clone size: NA
CDR3 protein: CASGAEQGIGGYTF
CDR3 DNA: TGTGCTAGTGGTGCTGAACAGGGGATAGGTGGCTACACCTTC

J gene: TRBJ1-2
V gene: TRBV9
D gene: TRBD1
clone size: NA
CDR3 protein: CASSKTTGLGGYTF
CDR3 DNA: TGTGCCAGCAGTAAAACGACAGGGCTCGGTGGCTACACCTTC

J gene: TRBJ2-7
V gene: TRBV28
D gene: NA
clone size: NA
CDR3 protein: CASKRGLAQEYF
CDR3 DNA: TGTGCCAGCAAACGGGGGTTAGCTCAGGAGTACTTC

J gene: TRBJ1-2
V gene: TRBV19
D gene: TRBD1
clone size: NA
CDR3 protein: CASTSRGLRGYTF
CDR3 DNA: TGTGCCAGTACCTCCAGGGGGCTACGAGGCTACACCTTC

J gene: TRBJ1-2
V gene: TRBV19
D gene: NA
clone size: NA
CDR3 protein: CASSIAARGVEGYTF
CDR3 DNA: TGTGCCAGTAGTATCGCTGCCAGGGGCGTCGAGGGCTACACCTTC

J gene: TRBJ1-2
V gene: TRBV24-1
D gene: NA
clone size: NA
CDR3 protein: CATSDWRQPYGYTF
CDR3 DNA: TGTGCCACCAGTGATTGGAGACAGCCCTATGGCTACACCTTC

J gene: TRBJ1-2
V gene: TRBV2
D gene: NA
clone size: once
CDR3 protein: CASNLPLYLGEDYGYTF
CDR3 DNA: TGTGCCAGCAACCTGCCCCTTTACCTTGGAGAGGACTATGGCTACACCTTC

J gene: TRBJ1-5
V gene: TRBV3-1/TRBV3-2
D gene: TRBD1
clone size: NA
CDR3 protein: CASSQAGTGSNQPQHF
CDR3 DNA: TGTGCCAGCAGCCAAGCAGGGACAGGGAGCAATCAGCCCCAGCATTTT

J gene: TRBJ2-7
V gene: TRBV5-1
D gene: TRBD2
clone size: NA
CDR3 protein: CASSLEPSGATYEQYF
CDR3 DNA: TGCGCCAGCAGCTTGGAACCTAGCGGGGCTACCTACGAGCAGTACTTC

J gene: TRBJ2-1
V gene: TRBV7-2
D gene: TRBD2
clone size: NA
CDR3 protein: CASSLGTGTSYNEQFF
CDR3 DNA: TGTGCCAGCAGCTTAGGGACCGGGACTAGCTACAATGAGCAGTTCTTC

J gene: TRBJ2-7
V gene: TRBV2
D gene: TRBD2
clone size: NA
CDR3 protein: CASKRLAGDEQYF
CDR3 DNA: TGTGCCAGCAAAAGACTAGCGGGAGATGAGCAGTACTTC

J gene: TRBJ1-2
V gene: TRBV28
D gene: NA
clone size: NA
CDR3 protein: CASTAGSGYTF
CDR3 DNA: TGTGCCAGCACCGCAGGGTCTGGCTACACCTTC

J gene: TRBJ2-1
V gene: TRBV6-5
D gene: TRBD1
clone size: NA
CDR3 protein: CASRLQGSIGNEQFF
CDR3 DNA: TGTGCCAGCCGCTTACAGGGGTCGATTGGCAATGAGCAGTTCTTC

J gene: TRBJ2-3
V gene: TRBV5-1
D gene: TRBD1
clone size: NA
CDR3 protein: CASSFQGAPTDTQYF
CDR3 DNA: TGCGCCAGCAGCTTCCAGGGGGCACCCACAGATACGCAGTATTTT

J gene: TRBJ1-2
V gene: TRBV27
D gene: NA
clone size: NA
CDR3 protein: CASSPVGGRNGYTF
CDR3 DNA: TGTGCCAGCAGTCCGGTGGGAGGGAGGAATGGCTACACCTTC

J gene: TRBJ2-5
V gene: TRBV27
D gene: NA
clone size: NA
CDR3 protein: CASSLDPPSQETQYF
CDR3 DNA: TGTGCCAGCAGTCTAGACCCCCCCAGTCAAGAGACCCAGTACTTC

J gene: TRBJ2-7
V gene: TRBV5-1
D gene: TRBD1
clone size: NA
CDR3 protein: CASSRGVRGSSYEQYF
CDR3 DNA: TGTGCCAGCAGCAGAGGGGTCAGGGGGAGCTCCTACGAGCAGTACTTC

J gene: TRBJ2-5
V gene: TRBV29-1
D gene: TRBD2
clone size: few
CDR3 protein: CSVWGGTTETQETQYF
CDR3 DNA: TGCAGCGTTTGGGGGGGGACTACCGAAACCCAAGAGACCCAGTACTTC

J gene: TRBJ2-6
V gene: TRBV19
D gene: NA
clone size: NA
CDR3 protein: CASIQNSGANVLTF
CDR3 DNA: TGTGCCAGTATACAGAACTCTGGGGCCAACGTCCTGACTTTC

J gene: TRBJ1-4
V gene: TRBV19
D gene: NA
clone size: NA
CDR3 protein: CASSIETGSTNEKLFF
CDR3 DNA: TGTGCCAGTAGTATAGAAACAGGGAGTACTAATGAAAAACTGTTTTTT

J gene: TRBJ1-2
V gene: TRBV21-1
D gene: NA
clone size: NA
CDR3 protein: CASSPSRLHGYTF
CDR3 DNA: TGTGCCAGCAGCCCCTCCAGGCTGCATGGCTACACCTTC

J gene: TRBJ2-4
V gene: TRBV28
D gene: TRBD2
clone size: few
CDR3 protein: CASSLAPGGSAKNIQYF
CDR3 DNA: TGTGCCAGCAGTTTGGCCCCCGGGGGGTCAGCCAAAAACATTCAGTACTTC

J gene: TRBJ1-3
V gene: TRBV6-5
D gene: NA
clone size: once
CDR3 protein: CASKEGSNSGNTIYF
CDR3 DNA: TGTGCCAGCAAAGAGGGCTCAAACTCTGGAAACACCATATATTTT

J gene: TRBJ1-4
V gene: TRBV15
D gene: NA
clone size: NA
CDR3 protein: CATTRLKTTNEKLFF
CDR3 DNA: TGTGCCACCACCCGGTTAAAGACAACTAATGAAAAACTGTTTTTT

J gene: TRBJ1-6
V gene: TRBV5-1
D gene: NA
clone size: NA
CDR3 protein: CASSPVGSNNSPLHF
CDR3 DNA: TGCGCCAGCAGCCCGGTTGGTTCCAATAATTCACCCCTCCACTTT

J gene: TRBJ1-5
V gene: TRBV6-5
D gene: TRBD1
clone size: NA
CDR3 protein: CASSRADRDGQPQHF
CDR3 DNA: TGTGCCAGCAGTCGAGCGGACAGGGACGGTCAGCCCCAGCATTTT

J gene: TRBJ2-5
V gene: TRBV7-9
D gene: TRBD2
clone size: few
CDR3 protein: CASSFEGTSGETQYF
CDR3 DNA: TGTGCCAGCAGCTTCGAAGGGACTAGCGGAGAGACCCAGTACTTC

J gene: TRBJ2-7
V gene: TRBV9
D gene: NA
clone size: NA
CDR3 protein: CASSVGAGSSYEQYF
CDR3 DNA: TGTGCCAGCAGCGTAGGAGCAGGCTCAAGCTACGAGCAGTACTTC

J gene: TRBJ1-2
V gene: TRBV29-1
D gene: TRBD1
clone size: NA
CDR3 protein: CSVRVQGAASGYTF
CDR3 DNA: TGCAGCGTCCGAGTCCAGGGGGCGGCCAGTGGCTACACCTTC

J gene: TRBJ1-3
V gene: TRBV2
D gene: NA
clone size: NA
CDR3 protein: CASSDPGAGNTIYF
CDR3 DNA: TGTGCCAGCAGTGATCCCGGGGCTGGAAACACCATATATTTT

J gene: TRBJ2-2
V gene: TRBV6-5
D gene: NA
clone size: NA
CDR3 protein: CASSYGTHTNTGELFF
CDR3 DNA: TGTGCCAGCAGTTACGGGACACATACTAACACCGGGGAGCTGTTTTTT

J gene: TRBJ1-2
V gene: TRBV19
D gene: TRBD1
clone size: NA
CDR3 protein: CASSAGTGYGYTF
CDR3 DNA: TGTGCCAGTAGTGCCGGGACAGGCTATGGCTACACCTTC

J gene: TRBJ2-7
V gene: TRBV2
D gene: TRBD1
clone size: NA
CDR3 protein: CASTARVGTGFYEQYF
CDR3 DNA: TGTGCCAGCACCGCAAGGGTCGGGACAGGGTTTTACGAGCAGTACTTC

J gene: TRBJ2-3
V gene: TRBV7-2
D gene: TRBD2
clone size: NA
CDR3 protein: CASSLFGLVIGDTQYF
CDR3 DNA: TGTGCCAGCAGCTTATTTGGACTAGTTATAGGTGATACGCAGTATTTT